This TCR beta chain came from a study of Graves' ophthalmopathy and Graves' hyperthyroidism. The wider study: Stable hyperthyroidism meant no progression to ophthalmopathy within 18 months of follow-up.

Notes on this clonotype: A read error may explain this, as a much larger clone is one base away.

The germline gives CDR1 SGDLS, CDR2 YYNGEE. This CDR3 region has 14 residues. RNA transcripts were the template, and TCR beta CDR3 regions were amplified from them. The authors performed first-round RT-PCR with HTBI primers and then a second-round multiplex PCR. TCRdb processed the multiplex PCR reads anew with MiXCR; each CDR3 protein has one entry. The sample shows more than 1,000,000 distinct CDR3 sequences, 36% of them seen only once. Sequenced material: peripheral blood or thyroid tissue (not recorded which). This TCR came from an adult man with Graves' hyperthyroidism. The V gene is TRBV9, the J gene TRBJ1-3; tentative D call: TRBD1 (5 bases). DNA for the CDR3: TGTGCCAGCATCGTAGGGGACGCCGGAAACACCATATATTTT. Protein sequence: CASIVGDAGNTIYF.